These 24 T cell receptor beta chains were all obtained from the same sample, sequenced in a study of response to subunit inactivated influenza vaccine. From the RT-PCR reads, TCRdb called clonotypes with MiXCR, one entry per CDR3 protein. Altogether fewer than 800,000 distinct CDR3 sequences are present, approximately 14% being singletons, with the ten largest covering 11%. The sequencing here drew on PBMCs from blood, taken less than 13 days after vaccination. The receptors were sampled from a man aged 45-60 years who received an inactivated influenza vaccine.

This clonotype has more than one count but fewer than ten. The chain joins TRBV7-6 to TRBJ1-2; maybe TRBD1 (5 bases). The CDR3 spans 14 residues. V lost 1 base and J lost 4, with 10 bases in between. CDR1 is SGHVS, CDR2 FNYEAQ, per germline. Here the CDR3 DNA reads TGTGCCAGCAGCTTAGACAGTGGGGGCTATGGCTACACCTTC. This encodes CASSLDSGGYGYTF.

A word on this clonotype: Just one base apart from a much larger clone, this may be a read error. The CDR3 loop reads CASSVERQSSYNEKFF. CDR3 nucleotides: TGTGCCAGCAGTGTTGAGCGCCAGAGCTCCTACAATGAGAAGTTCTTC. V is TRBV2 and J is TRBJ2-1; D not resolved. The CDR3 has 16 amino acids. Germline V CDR1 and CDR2: SNHLY, FYNNEI.

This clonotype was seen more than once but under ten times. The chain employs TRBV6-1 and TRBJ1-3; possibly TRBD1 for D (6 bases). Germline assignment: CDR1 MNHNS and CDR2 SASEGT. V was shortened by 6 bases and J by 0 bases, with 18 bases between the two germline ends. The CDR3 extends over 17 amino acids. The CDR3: CASSRKGQILSGNTIYF. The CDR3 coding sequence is TGTGCCAGCAGCCGGAAAGGACAGATCCTCTCTGGAAACACCATATATTTT.

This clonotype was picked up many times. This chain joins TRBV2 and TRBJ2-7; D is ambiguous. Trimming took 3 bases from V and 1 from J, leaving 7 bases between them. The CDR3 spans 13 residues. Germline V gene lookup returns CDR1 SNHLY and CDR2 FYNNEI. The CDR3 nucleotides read TGTGCCAGCAGTGACAGACTTTCCTACGAGCAGTACTTC. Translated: CASSDRLSYEQYF. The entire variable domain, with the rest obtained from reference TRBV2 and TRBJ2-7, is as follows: EPEVTQTPSHQVTQMGQEVILRCVPISNHLYFYWYRQILGQKVEFLVSFYNNEISEKSEIFDDQFSVERPDGSNFTLKIRSTKLEDSAMYFCASSDRLSYEQYFGPGTRLTVT.

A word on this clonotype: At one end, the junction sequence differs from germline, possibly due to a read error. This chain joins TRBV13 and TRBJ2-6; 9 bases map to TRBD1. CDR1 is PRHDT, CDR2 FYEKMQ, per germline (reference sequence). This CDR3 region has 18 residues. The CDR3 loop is CAISLGTGKIIRANVLTF. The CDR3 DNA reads TGTGCCATCAGCTTAGGGACAGGGAAAATTATTCGGGCCAACGTCCTGACTTTC. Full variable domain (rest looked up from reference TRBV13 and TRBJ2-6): AAGVIQSPRHLIKEKRETATLKCYPIPRHDTVYWYQQGPGQDPQFLISFYEKMQSDKGSIPDRFSAQQFSDYHSELNMSSLELGDSALYFCAISLGTGKIIRANVLTFGAGSRLTVL.

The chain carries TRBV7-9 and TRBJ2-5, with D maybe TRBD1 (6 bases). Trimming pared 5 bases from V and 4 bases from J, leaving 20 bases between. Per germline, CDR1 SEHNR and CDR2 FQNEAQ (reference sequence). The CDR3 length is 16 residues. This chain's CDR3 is CASSAWTEYSPETQYF. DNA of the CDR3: TGTGCCAGCAGCGCTTGGACAGAATATTCCCCAGAGACCCAGTACTTC.

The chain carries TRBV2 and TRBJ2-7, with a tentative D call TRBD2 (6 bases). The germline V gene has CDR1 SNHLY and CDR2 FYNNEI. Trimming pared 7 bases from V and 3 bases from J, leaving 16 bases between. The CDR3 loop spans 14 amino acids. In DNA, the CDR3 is TGTGCCAGCAACATTGGTGGGGGGAACTACGAGCAGTACTTC. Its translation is CASNIGGGNYEQYF.

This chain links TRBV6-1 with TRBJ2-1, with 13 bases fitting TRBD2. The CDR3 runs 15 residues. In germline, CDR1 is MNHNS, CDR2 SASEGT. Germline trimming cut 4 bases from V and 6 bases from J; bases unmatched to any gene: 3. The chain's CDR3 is CASSVTSGRANEQFF. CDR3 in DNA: TGTGCCAGCAGTGTTACTAGCGGGAGGGCCAATGAGCAGTTCTTC.

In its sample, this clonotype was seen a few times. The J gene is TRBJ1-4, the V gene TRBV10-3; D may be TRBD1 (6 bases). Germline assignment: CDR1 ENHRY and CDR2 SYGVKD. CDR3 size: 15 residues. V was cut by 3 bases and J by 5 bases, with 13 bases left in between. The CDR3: CAISDKGQQNEKLFF. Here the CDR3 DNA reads TGTGCCATCAGTGATAAGGGACAACAAAATGAAAAACTGTTTTTT.

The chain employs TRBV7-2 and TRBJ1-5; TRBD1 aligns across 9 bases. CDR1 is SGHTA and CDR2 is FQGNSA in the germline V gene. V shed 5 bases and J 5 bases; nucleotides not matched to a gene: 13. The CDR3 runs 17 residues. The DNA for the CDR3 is TGTGCCAGCAGCGGGGCTCGGACAGGGGCGCCACATCAGCCCCAGCATTTT. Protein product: CASSGARTGAPHQPQHF.

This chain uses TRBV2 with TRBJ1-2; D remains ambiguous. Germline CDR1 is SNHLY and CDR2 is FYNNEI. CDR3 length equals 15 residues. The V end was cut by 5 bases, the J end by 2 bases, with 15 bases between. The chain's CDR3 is CASSSDGGSNYGYTF. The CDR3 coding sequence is TGTGCCAGCAGTTCTGACGGAGGGAGCAACTATGGCTACACCTTC.

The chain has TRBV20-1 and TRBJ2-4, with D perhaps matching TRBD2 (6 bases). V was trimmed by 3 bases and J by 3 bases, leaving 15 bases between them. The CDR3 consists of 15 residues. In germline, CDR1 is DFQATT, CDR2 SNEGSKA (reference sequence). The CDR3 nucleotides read TGCAGTGCTAGTGGATCCTACGGGGGCAAAAACATTCAGTACTTC. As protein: CSASGSYGGKNIQYF.

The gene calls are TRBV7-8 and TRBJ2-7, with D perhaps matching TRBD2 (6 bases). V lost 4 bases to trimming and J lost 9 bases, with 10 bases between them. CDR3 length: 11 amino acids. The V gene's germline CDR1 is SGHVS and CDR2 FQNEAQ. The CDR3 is CASSSDGGQYF. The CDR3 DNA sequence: TGTGCCAGCAGCTCGGACGGGGGGCAGTACTTC.

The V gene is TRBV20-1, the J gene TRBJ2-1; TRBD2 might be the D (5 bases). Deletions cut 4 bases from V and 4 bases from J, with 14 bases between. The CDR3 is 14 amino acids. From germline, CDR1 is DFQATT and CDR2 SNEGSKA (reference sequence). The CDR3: CSATSYTQYNEQFF. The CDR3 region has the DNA TGCAGTGCTACTAGCTACACACAATACAATGAGCAGTTCTTC.

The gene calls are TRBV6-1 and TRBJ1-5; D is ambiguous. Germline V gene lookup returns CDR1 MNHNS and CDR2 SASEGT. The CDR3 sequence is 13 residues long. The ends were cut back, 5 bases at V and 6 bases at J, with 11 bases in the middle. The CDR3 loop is CASSQGSRQPQHF. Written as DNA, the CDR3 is TGTGCCAGCAGTCAAGGGTCTCGTCAGCCCCAGCATTTT.

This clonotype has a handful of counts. The CDR3 loop reads CASSLPQGGAEAFF. The CDR3 DNA reads as TGTGCCAGCAGCTTACCACAGGGCGGGGCTGAAGCTTTCTTT. The chain joins TRBV7-2 to TRBJ1-1; tentatively, D is TRBD1 (6 bases). Germline loops: CDR1 SGHTA, CDR2 FQGNSA. V dropped 2 bases and J dropped 6 bases, with 13 bases sitting between them. The CDR3 is 14 residues long.

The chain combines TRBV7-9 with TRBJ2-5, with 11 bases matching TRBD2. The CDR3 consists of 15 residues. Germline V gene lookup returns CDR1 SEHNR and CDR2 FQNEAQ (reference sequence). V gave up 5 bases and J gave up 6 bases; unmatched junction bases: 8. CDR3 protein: CASSSSGGALQTQYF. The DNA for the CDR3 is TGTGCCAGCAGCAGTAGCGGGGGGGCCCTACAGACCCAGTACTTC. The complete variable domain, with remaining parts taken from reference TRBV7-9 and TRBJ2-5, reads DTGVSQNPRHKITKRGQNVTFRCDPISEHNRLYWYRQTLGQGPEFLTYFQNEAQLEKSRLLSDRFSAERPKGSFSTLEIQRTEQGDSAMYLCASSSSGGALQTQYFGPGTRLLVL.

The CDR3 DNA follows: TGCGCCAGCAGCCCACCGACAGGGGCCCACAGGACAGATACGCAGTATTTT. It is translated as CASSPPTGAHRTDTQYF. The chain couples TRBV5-1 to TRBJ2-3; 8 bases match TRBD1. Trimming cost V 4 bases and J 3 bases; bases outside gene matches: 13. Germline V gene data show CDR1 as SGHRS and CDR2 as YFSETQ. This CDR3 region has 17 residues.

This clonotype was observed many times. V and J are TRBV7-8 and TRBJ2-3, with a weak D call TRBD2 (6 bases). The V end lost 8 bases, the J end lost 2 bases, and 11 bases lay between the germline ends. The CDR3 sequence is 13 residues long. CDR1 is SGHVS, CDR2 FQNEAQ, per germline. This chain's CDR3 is CASGGTVTDTQYF. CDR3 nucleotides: TGTGCCAGCGGGGGGACTGTCACAGATACGCAGTATTTT.

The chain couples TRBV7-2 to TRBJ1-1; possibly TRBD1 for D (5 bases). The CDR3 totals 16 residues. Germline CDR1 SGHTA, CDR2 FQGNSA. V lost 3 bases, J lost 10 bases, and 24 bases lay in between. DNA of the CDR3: TGTGCCAGCAGCTTCACCCACACATCAGGCGCGGGGGGAGCTTTCTTT. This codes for CASSFTHTSGAGGAFF.

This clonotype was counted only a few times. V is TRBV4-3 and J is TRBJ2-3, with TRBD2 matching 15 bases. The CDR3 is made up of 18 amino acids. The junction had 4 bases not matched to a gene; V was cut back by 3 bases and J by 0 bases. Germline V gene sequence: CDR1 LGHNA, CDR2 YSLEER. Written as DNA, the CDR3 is TGCGCCAGCAGCCATGGACTAGCGGGGGGGCCTAGCACAGATACGCAGTATTTT. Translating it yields CASSHGLAGGPSTDTQYF.

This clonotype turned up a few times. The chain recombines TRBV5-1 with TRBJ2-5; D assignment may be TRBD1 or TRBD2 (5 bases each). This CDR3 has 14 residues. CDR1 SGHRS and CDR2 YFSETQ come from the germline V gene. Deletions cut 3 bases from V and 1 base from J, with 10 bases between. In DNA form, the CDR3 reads TGCGCCAGCAGCTGGGGACGGAGCCAAGAGACCCAGTACTTC. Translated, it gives CASSWGRSQETQYF.

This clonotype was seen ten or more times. The CDR3: CASSAYTDTQYF. In nucleotides, the CDR3 is TGTGCCAGCAGCGCCTACACAGATACGCAGTATTTT. The rearrangement links TRBV7-2 to TRBJ2-3; the D is unclear. V gave up 5 bases and J gave up 2 bases, with 5 bases separating them. There are 12 residues in the CDR3. Germline values: CDR1 SGHTA, CDR2 FQGNSA.

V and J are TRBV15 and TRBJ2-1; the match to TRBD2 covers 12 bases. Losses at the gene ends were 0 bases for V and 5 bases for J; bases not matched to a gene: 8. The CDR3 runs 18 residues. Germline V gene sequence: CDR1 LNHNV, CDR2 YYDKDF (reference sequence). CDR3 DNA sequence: TGTGCCACCAGCAGAGATTGGGGTACTAGCGGGAGGCACAATGAGCAGTTCTTC. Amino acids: CATSRDWGTSGRHNEQFF.